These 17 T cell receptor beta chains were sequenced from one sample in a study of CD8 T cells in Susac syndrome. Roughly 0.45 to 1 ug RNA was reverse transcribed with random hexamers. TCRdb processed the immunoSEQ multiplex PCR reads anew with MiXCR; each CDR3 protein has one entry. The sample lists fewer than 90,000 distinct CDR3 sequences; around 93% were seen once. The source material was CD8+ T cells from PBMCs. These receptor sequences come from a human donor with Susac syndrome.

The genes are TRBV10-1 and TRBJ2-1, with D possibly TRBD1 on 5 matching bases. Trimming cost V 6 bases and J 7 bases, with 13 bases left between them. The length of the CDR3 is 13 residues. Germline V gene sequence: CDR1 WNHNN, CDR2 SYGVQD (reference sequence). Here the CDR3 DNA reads TGCGCCAGCAGCCCCTCAGGGCGAAATGAGCAGTTCTTC. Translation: CASSPSGRNEQFF.

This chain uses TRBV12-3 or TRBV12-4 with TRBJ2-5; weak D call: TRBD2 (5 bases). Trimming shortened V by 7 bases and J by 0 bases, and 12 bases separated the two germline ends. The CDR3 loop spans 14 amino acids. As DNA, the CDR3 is TGTGCCAGCAATTCCGGACTGAACCAAGAGACCCAGTACTTC. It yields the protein CASNSGLNQETQYF.

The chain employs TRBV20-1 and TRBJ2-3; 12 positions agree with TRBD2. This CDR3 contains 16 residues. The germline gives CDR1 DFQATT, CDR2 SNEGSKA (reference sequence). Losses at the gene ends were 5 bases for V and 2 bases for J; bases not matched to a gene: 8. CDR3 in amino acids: CSAYASGGADTDTQYF. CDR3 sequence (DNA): TGCAGTGCTTATGCTAGCGGGGGGGCCGACACAGATACGCAGTATTTT.

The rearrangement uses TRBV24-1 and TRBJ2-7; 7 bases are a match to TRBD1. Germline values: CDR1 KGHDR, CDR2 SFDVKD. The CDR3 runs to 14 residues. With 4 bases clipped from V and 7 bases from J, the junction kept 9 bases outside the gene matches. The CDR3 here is CATSERTGLNEQYF. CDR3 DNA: TGTGCCACCAGTGAGAGGACAGGATTAAATGAGCAGTACTTC.

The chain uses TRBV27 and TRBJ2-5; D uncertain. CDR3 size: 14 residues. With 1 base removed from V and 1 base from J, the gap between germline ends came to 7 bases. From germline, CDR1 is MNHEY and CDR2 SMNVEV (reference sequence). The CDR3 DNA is TGTGCCAGCAGTTTATTCGGCAGCCAAGAGACCCAGTACTTC. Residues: CASSLFGSQETQYF.

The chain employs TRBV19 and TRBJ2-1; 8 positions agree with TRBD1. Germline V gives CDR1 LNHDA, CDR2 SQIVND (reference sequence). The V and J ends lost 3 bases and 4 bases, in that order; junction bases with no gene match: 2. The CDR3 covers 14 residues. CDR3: CASSIGTGYNEQFF. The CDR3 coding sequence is TGTGCCAGTAGTATCGGGACAGGTTACAATGAGCAGTTCTTC.

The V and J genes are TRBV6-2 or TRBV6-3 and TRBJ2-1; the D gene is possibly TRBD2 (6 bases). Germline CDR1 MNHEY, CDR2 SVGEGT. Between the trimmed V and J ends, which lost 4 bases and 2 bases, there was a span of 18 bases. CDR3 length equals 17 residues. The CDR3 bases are TGTGCCAGCAGTTGGGGGTTTGGGGGGAGAGCCTACAATGAGCAGTTCTTC. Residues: CASSWGFGGRAYNEQFF.

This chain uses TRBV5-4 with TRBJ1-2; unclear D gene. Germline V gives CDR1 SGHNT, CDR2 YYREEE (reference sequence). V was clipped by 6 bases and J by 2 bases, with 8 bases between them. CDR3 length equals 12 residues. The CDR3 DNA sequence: TGTGCCAGCACCAGAGGGAACTATGGCTACACCTTC. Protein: CASTRGNYGYTF.

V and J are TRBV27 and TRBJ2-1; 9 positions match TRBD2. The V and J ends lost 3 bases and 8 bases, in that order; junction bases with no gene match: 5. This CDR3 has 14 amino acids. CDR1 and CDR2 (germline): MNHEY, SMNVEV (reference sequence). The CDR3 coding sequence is TGTGCCAGCAGTTTTAGCGGGAGTCATTATGAGCAGTTCTTC. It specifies CASSFSGSHYEQFF.

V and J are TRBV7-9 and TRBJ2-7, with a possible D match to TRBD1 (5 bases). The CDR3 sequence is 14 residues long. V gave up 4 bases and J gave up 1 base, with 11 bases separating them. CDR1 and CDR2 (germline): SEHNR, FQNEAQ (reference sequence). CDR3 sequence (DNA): TGTGCCAGCAGCTATAAAGACAGATCCTACGAGCAGTACTTC. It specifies CASSYKDRSYEQYF.

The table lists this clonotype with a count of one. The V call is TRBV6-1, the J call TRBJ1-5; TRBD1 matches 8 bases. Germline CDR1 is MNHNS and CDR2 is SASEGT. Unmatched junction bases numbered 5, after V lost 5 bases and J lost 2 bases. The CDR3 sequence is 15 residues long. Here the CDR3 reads CASSKDRGGNQPQHF. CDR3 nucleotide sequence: TGTGCCAGCAGTAAAGACAGGGGAGGCAATCAGCCCCAGCATTTT.

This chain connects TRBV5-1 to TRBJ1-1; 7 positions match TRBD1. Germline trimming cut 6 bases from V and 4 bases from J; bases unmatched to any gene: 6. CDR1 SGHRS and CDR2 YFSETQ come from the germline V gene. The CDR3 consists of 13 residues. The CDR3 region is CASTTRDSTEAFF. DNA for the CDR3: TGCGCCAGCACGACCCGGGACAGCACTGAAGCTTTCTTT.

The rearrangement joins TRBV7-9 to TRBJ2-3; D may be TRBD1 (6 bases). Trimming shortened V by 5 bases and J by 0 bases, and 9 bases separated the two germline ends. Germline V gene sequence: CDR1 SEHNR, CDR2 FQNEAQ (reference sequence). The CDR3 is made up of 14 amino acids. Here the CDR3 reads CASSVQGSTDTQYF. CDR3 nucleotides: TGTGCCAGCAGCGTCCAGGGGAGCACAGATACGCAGTATTTT. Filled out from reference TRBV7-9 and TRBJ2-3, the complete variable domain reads DTGVSQNPRHKITKRGQNVTFRCDPISEHNRLYWYRQTLGQGPEFLTYFQNEAQLEKSRLLSDRFSAERPKGSFSTLEIQRTEQGDSAMYLCASSVQGSTDTQYFGPGTRLTVL.

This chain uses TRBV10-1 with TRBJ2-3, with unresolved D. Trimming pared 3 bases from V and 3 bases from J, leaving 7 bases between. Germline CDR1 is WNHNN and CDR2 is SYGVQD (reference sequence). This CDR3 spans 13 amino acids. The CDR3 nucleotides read TGCGCCAGCAGTGATCAATGGACAGATACGCAGTATTTT. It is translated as CASSDQWTDTQYF.

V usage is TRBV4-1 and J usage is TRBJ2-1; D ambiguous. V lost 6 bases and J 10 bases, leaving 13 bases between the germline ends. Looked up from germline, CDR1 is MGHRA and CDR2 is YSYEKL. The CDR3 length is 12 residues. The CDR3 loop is CASSPSRAEQFF. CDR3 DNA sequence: TGCGCCAGCAGTCCCTCTCGGGCAGAGCAGTTCTTC.

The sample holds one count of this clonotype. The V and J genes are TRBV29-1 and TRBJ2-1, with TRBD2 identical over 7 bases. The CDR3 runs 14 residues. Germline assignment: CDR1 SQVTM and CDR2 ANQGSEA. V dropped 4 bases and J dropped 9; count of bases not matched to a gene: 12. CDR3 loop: CSVGTVMGRGEQFF. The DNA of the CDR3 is TGCAGCGTTGGGACGGTCATGGGGAGGGGTGAGCAGTTCTTC.

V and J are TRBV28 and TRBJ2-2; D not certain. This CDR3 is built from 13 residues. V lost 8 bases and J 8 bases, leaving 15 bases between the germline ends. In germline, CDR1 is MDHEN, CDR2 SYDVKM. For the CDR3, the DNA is TGTGCCAGCGGATTGTGGGTCGCGGGGGAGCTGTTTTTT. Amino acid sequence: CASGLWVAGELFF.